The source of this T cell receptor (beta chain) is a study of blood T cell repertoires in COVID-19. This clone was recorded once. Assay used: immunoSEQ multiplex PCR; TCRdb lists only in-frame clones, some missing. This table holds about 40,000 clones, 70% to 85% found once. The CDR3 has 13 residues. The V and J ends lost 8 bases and 4 bases respectively, with 14 bases between them. CDR1 SNHLY and CDR2 FYNNEI come from the germline V gene. The source of this sequence is a woman aged 55 to 70 with acute or convalescent COVID-19. The chain links TRBV2 to TRBJ1-1; no reliable D call. The sequenced sample was peripheral blood. The DNA for the CDR3 is TGTGCCAGCTCTTCGAGTGAGGGCACTGAAGCTTTCTTT. Its translation: CASSSSEGTEAFF.